The source of this TCR beta chain is a study of T cells in localized non-small cell lung cancer. The CDR3 runs to 12 residues. V lost 3 bases, J lost 8 bases, and 8 bases lay in between. Germline CDR1 ENHRY, CDR2 SYGVKD. Worth noting for this clone: What it recognizes is unknown.

Findings and limits, study-wide: Adjacent lung tissue had a median around 50 of the top 100 clones found in the tumor. A higher density of T cells in blood coincided with extended overall survival.

Repertoires were generated with immunoSEQ multiplex PCR, while TCRdb's copy carries only in-frame clones and drops some. This sample has tens of thousands of clones, with 80% to 90% found just once. This receptor was taken from a female donor of 60 years or more with stage I lung adenocarcinoma. This chain connects TRBV10-3 to TRBJ1-5; D is possibly TRBD1 (6 bases). Sequencing was performed on peripheral blood, taken before any cancer treatment. The CDR3 DNA reads TGTGCCATCAGTGATGAGGGGGAGCCCCAGCATTTT. It encodes CAISDEGEPQHF.